This entry concerns a single T cell receptor (beta chain). Its antigen is currently unknown. The data were taken from a study of CD8 T cells in ankylosing spondylitis. Broader study findings: A TCR beta motif of about eight highly homologous variants seemed to mark ankylosing spondylitis blood.

TCRdb recomputed calls from the 5' RACE reads with MiXCR, one row per CDR3 protein. Of about 360,000 distinct CDR3 sequences in the sample, roughly 14% were seen once. Per the germline V gene, CDR1 is SGHRS and CDR2 is YFSETQ. V was trimmed by 0 bases and J by 6 bases, leaving 7 bases between them. This CDR3 spans 12 amino acids. This sequence was found in a male donor with ankylosing spondylitis or in good health (not recorded which). The chain links TRBV5-1 to TRBJ2-7; D is undetermined. The sequenced material came from blood, either unsorted or a sorted T cell fraction (not recorded which). The CDR3 bases are TGCGCCAGCAGCTTGGTGGATGGCGAGCAGTACTTC. Encoded protein: CASSLVDGEQYF.